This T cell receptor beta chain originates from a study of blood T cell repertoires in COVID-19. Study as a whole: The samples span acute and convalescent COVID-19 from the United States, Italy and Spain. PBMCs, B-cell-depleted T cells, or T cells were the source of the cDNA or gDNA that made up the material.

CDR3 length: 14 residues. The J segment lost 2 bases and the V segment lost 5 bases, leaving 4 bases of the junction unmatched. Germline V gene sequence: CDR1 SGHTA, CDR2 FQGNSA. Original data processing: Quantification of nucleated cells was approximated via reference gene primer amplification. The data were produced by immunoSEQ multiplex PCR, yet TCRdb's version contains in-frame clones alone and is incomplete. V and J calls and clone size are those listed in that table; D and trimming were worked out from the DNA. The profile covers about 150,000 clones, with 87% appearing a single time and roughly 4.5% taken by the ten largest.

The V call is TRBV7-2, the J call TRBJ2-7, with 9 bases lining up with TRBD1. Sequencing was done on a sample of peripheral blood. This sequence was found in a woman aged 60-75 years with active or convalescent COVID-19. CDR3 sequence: CASSQGQGTYEQYF. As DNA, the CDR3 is TGTGCCAGCAGCCAGGGACAGGGAACCTACGAGCAGTACTTC.